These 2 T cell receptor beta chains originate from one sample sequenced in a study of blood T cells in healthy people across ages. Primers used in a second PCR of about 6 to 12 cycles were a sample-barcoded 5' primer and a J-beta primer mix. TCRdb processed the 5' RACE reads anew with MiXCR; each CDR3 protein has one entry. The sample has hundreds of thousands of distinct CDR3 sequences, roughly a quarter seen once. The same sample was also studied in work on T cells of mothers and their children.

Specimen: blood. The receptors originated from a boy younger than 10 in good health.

The CDR3 bases are TGCAGTGCTCCAACCAATAGCGACAGGGCCTACAATGAGCAGTTCTTC. Its protein product is CSAPTNSDRAYNEQFF. V gene TRBV20-1 combines with J gene TRBJ2-1, with 7 bases identical to TRBD1. Losses at the gene ends were 5 bases for V and 2 bases for J; bases not matched to a gene: 12. The germline gives CDR1 DFQATT, CDR2 SNEGSKA (reference sequence). The CDR3 is made up of 16 amino acids.

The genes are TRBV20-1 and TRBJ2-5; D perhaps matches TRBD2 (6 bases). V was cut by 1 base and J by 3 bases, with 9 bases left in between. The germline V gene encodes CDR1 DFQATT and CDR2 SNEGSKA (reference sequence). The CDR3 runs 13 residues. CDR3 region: CSARASGEETQYF. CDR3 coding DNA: TGCAGTGCTAGAGCATCGGGAGAAGAGACCCAGTACTTC.